These 21 T cell receptor beta chains were all obtained from the same sample, sequenced in a study of T cells in Graves' hyperthyroidism and ophthalmopathy. Researchers amplified the TCR beta CDR3 regions from RNA transcripts. The primer set for the first-round RT-PCR of the TCR CDR3 was HTBI. TCRdb re-called the multiplex PCR reads with MiXCR, one entry per CDR3 protein. The table records 400,000 to 500,000 distinct CDR3 sequences, approximately 15% of them present only once. The sequenced material came from blood. The receptors here all came from a woman aged 18-30 years with Graves' hyperthyroidism.

This clonotype was found many times. The chain has TRBV7-9 and TRBJ2-1; 8 nucleotides match TRBD1. Germline V gene data show CDR1 as SEHNR and CDR2 as FQNEAQ (reference sequence). The CDR3 spans 16 residues. After removal of 1 base from V and 4 bases from J, the junction contained 6 bases not matched to a gene. The CDR3 here is CASSLGSGQGYNEQFF. CDR3 coding DNA: TGTGCCAGCAGCTTAGGATCTGGACAGGGTTACAATGAGCAGTTCTTC.

This clonotype turned up a few times. The genes are TRBV19 and TRBJ1-5; D is perhaps TRBD1 (6 bases). Germline values: CDR1 LNHDA, CDR2 SQIVND (reference sequence). This CDR3 region has 14 residues. Trimming cost V 6 bases and J 0 bases, with 9 bases left between them. The CDR3 region has the DNA TGTGCCAGTAGACAGGGAGGTAGCAATCAGCCCCAGCATTTT. It encodes CASRQGGSNQPQHF. Together with reference TRBV19 and TRBJ1-5, the CDR3 gives the full variable domain: DGGITQSPKYLFRKEGQNVTLSCEQNLNHDAMYWYRQDPGQGLRLIYYSQIVNDFQKGDIAEGYSVSREKKESFPLTVTSAQKNPTAFYLCASRQGGSNQPQHFGDGTRLSIL.

V is TRBV7-6 and J is TRBJ2-1; D is uncertain. Germline V lookup: CDR1 SGHVS, CDR2 FNYEAQ. This CDR3 spans 16 amino acids. The ends were cut back, 5 bases at V and 1 base at J, with 15 bases in the middle. CDR3 loop: CASSLVGVSSYNEQFF. CDR3 sequence (DNA): TGTGCCAGCAGCCTCGTAGGCGTATCTTCCTACAATGAGCAGTTCTTC. The full variable domain, completed using reference TRBV7-6 and TRBJ2-1, is GAGVSQSPRYKVTKRGQDVALRCDPISGHVSLYWYRQALGQGPEFLTYFNYEAQQDKSGLPNDRFSAERPEGSISTLTIQRTEQRDSAMYRCASSLVGVSSYNEQFFGPGTRLTVL.

A few counts support this clonotype. CDR3 coding DNA: TGTGCCAGCAGCCAAGATCTGGGCTCTGGAAACACCATATATTTT. This encodes CASSQDLGSGNTIYF. This chain connects TRBV4-2 to TRBJ1-3, with D uncertain. V was pared by 0 bases and J by 0 bases, with 6 bases between. The germline gives CDR1 LGHNA, CDR2 YNFKEQ. The CDR3 has 15 residues.

The chain uses TRBV6-1 and TRBJ1-6; D possibly corresponds to TRBD1 (5 bases). From germline, CDR1 is MNHNS and CDR2 SASEGT. This CDR3 has 15 residues. V was cut by 6 bases and J by 10 bases, with 19 bases left in between. CDR3 residues: CASRPLEGRSSPLHF. The CDR3 region has the DNA TGTGCCAGCAGACCCCTAGAGGGGCGTAGCTCACCCCTCCACTTT.

The chain has TRBV6-2 or TRBV6-3 and TRBJ2-4; possibly TRBD1 for D (5 bases). Germline lookup yields CDR1 MNHEY and CDR2 SVGEGT. The length of the CDR3 is 16 residues. Between the trimmed V and J ends, which lost 0 bases and 6 bases, there was a span of 15 bases. CDR3: CASSYSGRALLNIQYF. The CDR3 region has the DNA TGTGCCAGCAGTTACTCGGGCAGGGCCCTCTTAAACATTCAGTACTTC.

CDR3 DNA sequence: TGTGCCAGCAGTTCCCGAACCCGCGGGAGCGGCCACACCGGGGAGCTGTTTTTT. As protein: CASSSRTRGSGHTGELFF. The V gene is TRBV27, the J gene TRBJ2-2, with 7 bases that match TRBD2. Germline-derived CDR1 and CDR2 are MNHEY and SMNVEV (reference sequence). There are 18 residues in the CDR3. V gave up 4 bases and J gave up 3 bases; unmatched junction bases: 14.

This clonotype appeared many times. The J gene is TRBJ2-7, the V gene TRBV29-1; TRBD2 matches at 9 bases. Germline assignment: CDR1 SQVTM and CDR2 ANQGSEA. The ends lost 6 bases at V and 0 bases at J; junction bases unmatched: 12. This CDR3 comprises 16 residues. CDR3 DNA sequence: TGCAGCGTCAACATTCCTAGCGGGATGAACTCCTACGAGCAGTACTTC. This sequence encodes CSVNIPSGMNSYEQYF.

This clonotype has ten or more counts. The chain joins TRBV28 to TRBJ2-7, with 10 bases fitting TRBD2. The germline gives CDR1 MDHEN, CDR2 SYDVKM. The CDR3 extends over 16 amino acids. Losses at the gene ends were 4 bases for V and 5 bases for J; bases not matched to a gene: 11. The CDR3 coding sequence is TGTGCCAGCAGTTCCTCTTATAGCGGGAGGAACGACGAGCAGTACTTC. This sequence encodes CASSSSYSGRNDEQYF.

The sample holds many counts of this clonotype. The chain has TRBV3-1 and TRBJ1-6; D is unclear. Germline V CDR1 and CDR2: LGHDT, YNNKEL (reference sequence). The CDR3 spans 15 residues. V dropped 3 bases and J dropped 7 bases, with 13 bases sitting between them. In DNA form, the CDR3 reads TGTGCCAGCAGCCACACTCCCGGCGGGAATTCACCCCTCCACTTT. Amino acid sequence: CASSHTPGGNSPLHF.

The chain links TRBV30 to TRBJ1-6; D not resolved. The CDR3 is 18 amino acids. The germline gives CDR1 GTSNPN, CDR2 SVGIG (reference sequence). With 0 bases removed from V and 0 bases from J, the gap between germline ends came to 15 bases. The CDR3 sequence: CAWSVRKGTSSYNSPLHF. The CDR3 region has the DNA TGTGCCTGGAGTGTACGAAAGGGAACGAGCTCCTATAATTCACCCCTCCACTTT.

This clonotype came up a few times. The genes are TRBV28 and TRBJ1-2; D possibly corresponds to TRBD1 (6 bases). Germline CDR1 reads MDHEN; CDR2 reads SYDVKM. Trimming shortened V by 10 bases and J by 4 bases, and 19 bases separated the two germline ends. The CDR3 has 14 residues. CDR3 protein: CATPRGAGSYGYTF. CDR3 DNA: TGTGCCACCCCTCGGGGGGCAGGTAGCTATGGCTACACCTTC.

In the case of this clonotype: One junction end disagrees with the germline gene, perhaps due to a read error. The CDR3 here is CSAQPGEHMNTETFF. DNA of the CDR3: TGCAGTGCCCAGCCGGGTGAGCATATGAACACTGAAACTTTCTTT. The chain employs TRBV20-1 and TRBJ1-1; D call uncertain. This CDR3 is 15 amino acids long. The germline V gene has CDR1 DFQATT and CDR2 SNEGSKA (reference sequence).

This clonotype was picked up many times. This rearrangement joins TRBV12-3 or TRBV12-4 to TRBJ2-3; the match to TRBD2 covers 10 bases. V lost 4 bases, J lost 3 bases, and 7 bases stayed unmatched. The CDR3 length is 16 residues. The CDR3 is CASSSRTSGITDTQYF. For the CDR3, the DNA is TGTGCCAGCAGTTCTAGAACTAGCGGGATTACAGATACGCAGTATTTT.

This clonotype came up many times. This sequence joins TRBV4-1 and TRBJ2-3; D ambiguous. Germline V gene sequence: CDR1 MGHRA, CDR2 YSYEKL. This CDR3 spans 14 amino acids. The CDR3 bases are TGCGCTCGCCCGCAAGGGCTCCCCACAGATACGCAGTATTTT. Protein: CARPQGLPTDTQYF.

In its sample, this clonotype was seen many times. This chain links TRBV3-1 with TRBJ2-7; D is perhaps TRBD1 (6 bases). From germline, CDR1 is LGHDT and CDR2 YNNKEL (reference sequence). The CDR3 has 16 residues. Trimming took 4 bases from V and 2 from J, leaving 18 bases between them. The CDR3 sequence is CASSPRQDYSTYEQYF. CDR3 nucleotide sequence: TGTGCCAGCAGCCCCCGACAGGATTACTCCACCTACGAGCAGTACTTC.

This clonotype has just a few counts. This rearrangement joins TRBV9 to TRBJ1-5; no clear D gene. From germline, CDR1 is SGDLS and CDR2 YYNGEE. The V end lost 0 bases, the J end lost 3 bases, and 10 bases lay between the germline ends. This CDR3 is built from 15 residues. Written as DNA, the CDR3 is TGTGCCAGCAGCGTAGGCATGGAACACAATCAGCCCCAGCATTTT. It is translated as CASSVGMEHNQPQHF.

This clonotype appeared many times. The CDR3 DNA follows: TGTGCCAGCAGCCAAAATGTCGGGAGGTTTACAGATACGCAGTATTTT. This gives the protein CASSQNVGRFTDTQYF. The genes are TRBV3-1 and TRBJ2-3; 7 bases agree with TRBD2. Germline CDR1 is LGHDT and CDR2 is YNNKEL (reference sequence). Germline trimming cut 2 bases from V and 3 bases from J; bases unmatched to any gene: 8. The CDR3 loop spans 16 amino acids.

Only a few counts were recorded for this clonotype. The CDR3: CSARDPWPSSYEQYF. CDR3 sequence (DNA): TGCAGTGCTAGAGATCCTTGGCCCTCCTCCTACGAGCAGTACTTC. The V call is TRBV20-1, the J call TRBJ2-7; no reliable D call. This CDR3 is built from 15 residues. Trimming shortened V by 0 bases and J by 0 bases, and 12 bases separated the two germline ends. Looked up from germline, CDR1 is DFQATT and CDR2 is SNEGSKA (reference sequence).

This clonotype was seen many times. The chain couples TRBV7-2 to TRBJ2-7; the D gene is possibly TRBD1 (5 bases). Germline CDR1 and CDR2: SGHTA and FQGNSA. CDR3 length: 14 amino acids. Trimming shortened V by 5 bases and J by 1 base, and 12 bases separated the two germline ends. CDR3 coding DNA: TGTGCCAGCAGCCATGACAGTTTTTCCTACGAGCAGTACTTC. Translation: CASSHDSFSYEQYF.

This clonotype was detected many times. V is TRBV7-8 and J is TRBJ1-5, with D possibly TRBD1 on 5 matching bases. The germline V and J ends were trimmed by 1 base and 10 bases, with 17 bases remaining between them. Germline lookup yields CDR1 SGHVS and CDR2 FQNEAQ. The CDR3 contains 15 residues. In nucleotides, the CDR3 is TGTGCCAGCAGCTTAGTTGGGGGTCCCTTTCAACCCCAGCATTTT. Its translation: CASSLVGGPFQPQHF.